What follows are 31 T cell receptor beta chains derived from one specimen sequenced in a study of shared clonotypes between healthy human individuals. Sequencing used immunoSEQ multiplex PCR; TCRdb keeps in-frame clones, though not all of them. The sample carries over 1.5 million clones, 95% to 99% recorded once. The source material was naive CD4+ T cells sorted from blood. Subset meaning: CD45RA+ positively selected. The receptors stem from a man aged 25 to 45 in good health.

V usage is TRBV27 and J usage is TRBJ2-5; D is ambiguous. V was pared by 0 bases and J by 4 bases, with 9 bases between. The germline gives CDR1 MNHEY, CDR2 SMNVEV (reference sequence). The CDR3 runs to 14 residues. CDR3: CASSLSNRRETQYF. The CDR3 DNA follows: TGTGCCAGCAGTTTATCGAATAGACGAGAGACCCAGTACTTC.

The chain couples TRBV6-1 to TRBJ2-2; TRBD1 matches at 9 bases. V trimming: 5 bases; J trimming: 3 bases; junction bases outside the gene matches: 4. Germline V CDR1 and CDR2: MNHNS, SASEGT. The CDR3 length is 15 residues. The CDR3 sequence: CASSRTGAYTGELFF. Here the CDR3 DNA reads TGTGCCAGCAGTAGGACAGGGGCTTACACCGGGGAGCTGTTTTTT.

This chain joins TRBV9 and TRBJ2-5; the D gene is possibly TRBD1 (6 bases). This CDR3 has 16 residues. Germline V lookup: CDR1 SGDLS, CDR2 YYNGEE. The V and J ends lost 0 bases and 2 bases respectively, with 14 bases between them. The CDR3 DNA follows: TGTGCCAGCAGCGTAGCTCCACAGGGAACACAAGAGACCCAGTACTTC. Its translation is CASSVAPQGTQETQYF.

Comment on this clone: Other DNA sequences in this specimen translate into the identical CDR3. J is TRBJ2-3 and V is TRBV9; tentatively, D is TRBD1 or TRBD2 (5 bases each). The CDR3 covers 15 residues. Between the trimmed V and J ends, which lost 0 bases and 0 bases, there was a span of 8 bases. CDR1 and CDR2 from the germline V gene are SGDLS and YYNGEE. CDR3 DNA sequence: TGTGCCAGCAGCGTAGGAGGGGCTAGCACAGATACGCAGTATTTT. It translates to CASSVGGASTDTQYF.

CDR3 in amino acids: CASSPGQPPGEQYF. The CDR3 coding sequence is TGTGCCAGCAGTCCGGGGCAACCTCCGGGCGAGCAGTACTTC. The chain joins TRBV2 to TRBJ2-7; D tentatively fits TRBD1 or TRBD2 (5 bases each). Germline CDR1 SNHLY, CDR2 FYNNEI. The CDR3 extends over 14 amino acids. V dropped 5 bases and J dropped 6 bases, with 17 bases sitting between them.

This sequence joins TRBV9 and TRBJ2-1; tentative D call: TRBD1 (7 bases). Germline CDR1 is SGDLS and CDR2 is YYNGEE. This CDR3 has 18 residues. V was pared by 4 bases and J by 4 bases, with 24 bases between. CDR3 in amino acids: CASSPKTGTHKLYNEQFF. The CDR3 DNA sequence: TGTGCCAGCAGCCCCAAGACAGGGACTCACAAGCTATACAATGAGCAGTTCTTC.

This rearrangement joins TRBV28 to TRBJ1-2; 7 nucleotides match TRBD1. CDR3 length: 15 amino acids. The J segment lost 2 bases and the V segment lost 5 bases, leaving 8 bases of the junction unmatched. Germline lookup yields CDR1 MDHEN and CDR2 SYDVKM. CDR3 in DNA: TGTGCCAGCAGTATAAACAGGGGCGCCAACTATGGCTACACCTTC. Amino acid sequence: CASSINRGANYGYTF.

This sequence joins TRBV9 and TRBJ1-2; possible D gene TRBD1, 5 bases. Germline assignment: CDR1 SGDLS and CDR2 YYNGEE. The CDR3 is 16 residues long. V shed 2 bases and J shed 2 bases, with 16 bases lying between them. The CDR3 nucleotides are TGTGCCAGCAGCGTCGACTGGACAACTCTGAACTATGGCTACACCTTC. As protein: CASSVDWTTLNYGYTF.

This chain connects TRBV29-1 to TRBJ2-3; TRBD2 matches 14 bases. The trim removed 4 bases at V and 4 bases at J, leaving 7 bases unmatched. Germline-derived CDR1 and CDR2 are SQVTM and ANQGSEA. The CDR3 consists of 16 residues. This CDR3 reads CSVGQPGLAGADTQYF. The CDR3 nucleotides are TGCAGCGTTGGGCAACCGGGACTAGCGGGAGCAGATACGCAGTATTTT.

This clone was recorded only once. This chain uses TRBV6-6 with TRBJ2-2; 8 nucleotides agree with TRBD1. From germline, CDR1 is MNHNY and CDR2 SVGAGI (reference sequence). V shed 2 bases, J shed 7 bases, and the junction held 9 bases outside the gene matches. The CDR3 consists of 16 residues. The CDR3 DNA follows: TGTGCCAGCAGTTACGTCAGGGGGCGCTTGAACGGGGAGCTGTTTTTT. This translates into CASSYVRGRLNGELFF.

This clone occurred once. This rearrangement joins TRBV18 to TRBJ2-7; 7 bases match TRBD2. CDR3 length equals 15 residues. Trimming at V came to 3 bases and at J to 4 bases, leaving 9 bases not matched to a gene. Looked up from germline, CDR1 is KGHSH and CDR2 is LQKENI. CDR3 nucleotides: TGTGCCAGCTCACCTCCCGGGACTATAAGTTACGAGCAGTACTTC. Translated: CASSPPGTISYEQYF.

The genes are TRBV5-6 and TRBJ1-5; D is possibly TRBD1 (5 bases). Trimming removed 0 bases at V and 7 bases at J, with 11 bases between. The germline CDR1 and CDR2 sequences are SGHDT and YYEEEE. CDR3 length equals 14 residues. The CDR3 loop reads CASSLERGEQPQHF. In DNA form, the CDR3 reads TGTGCCAGCAGCTTGGAGCGGGGGGAACAGCCCCAGCATTTT.

The V call is TRBV5-6, the J call TRBJ1-1; 7 positions agree with TRBD1. The J segment lost 1 base and the V segment lost 2 bases, leaving 8 bases of the junction unmatched. The CDR3 spans 16 residues. CDR1 SGHDT and CDR2 YYEEEE come from the germline V gene. The CDR3 sequence is CASSFGVRQGNTEAFF. CDR3 coding DNA: TGTGCCAGCAGCTTTGGAGTCCGACAGGGGAACACTGAAGCTTTCTTT. The complete variable domain, with remaining parts taken from reference TRBV5-6 and TRBJ1-1, reads DAGVTQSPTHLIKTRGQQVTLRCSPKSGHDTVSWYQQALGQGPQFIFQYYEEEERQRGNFPDRFSGHQFPNYSSELNVNALLLGDSALYLCASSFGVRQGNTEAFFGQGTRLTVV.

The chain uses TRBV10-2 and TRBJ1-4; D unresolved. The CDR3 consists of 14 residues. Germline assignment: CDR1 WSHSY and CDR2 SAAADI. The V and J ends lost 4 bases and 10 bases respectively, with 16 bases between them. Here the CDR3 reads CASSVGRGDGKLFF. The CDR3 DNA sequence: TGCGCCAGCAGTGTGGGTCGGGGTGACGGAAAACTGTTTTTT.

This CDR3 reads CASTDSGANVLTF. Written as DNA, the CDR3 is TGTGCCAGCACGGACTCTGGGGCCAACGTCCTGACTTTC. The chain joins TRBV25-1 to TRBJ2-6; no firm D call. Germline values: CDR1 MGHDK, CDR2 SYGVNS. The length of the CDR3 is 13 residues. Deletions cut 7 bases from V and 0 bases from J, with 4 bases between.

The chain employs TRBV11-2 and TRBJ2-7; TRBD2 matches 9 bases. V shed 5 bases and J 7 bases; nucleotides not matched to a gene: 9. The V gene's germline CDR1 is SGHAT and CDR2 FQNNGV. The CDR3 is 14 amino acids. The CDR3 DNA is TGTGCCAGCAGCCCACAGCGGCTAGCGGGGGAGCAGTACTTC. It translates to CASSPQRLAGEQYF.

This chain uses TRBV11-1 with TRBJ2-3; D unclear. The CDR3 is 14 residues long. The V gene's germline CDR1 is SGHAT and CDR2 FQDESV (reference sequence). V shed 2 bases and J shed 6 bases, with 12 bases lying between them. The CDR3 spells CASSLSSFPDTQYF. The CDR3 DNA reads as TGTGCCAGCAGCTTATCATCCTTTCCCGATACGCAGTATTTT.

The table lists this clone with a count of one. The rearrangement joins TRBV4-2 to TRBJ1-1, with no clear D. CDR1 and CDR2 (germline): LGHNA, YNFKEQ. Trimming left V 2 bases short and J 1 base short, with 11 bases between. The CDR3 sequence is 15 residues long. In DNA, the CDR3 is TGTGCCAGCAGCCAAATTCACAGCCGGAACACTGAAGCTTTCTTT. It specifies CASSQIHSRNTEAFF.

This chain connects TRBV18 to TRBJ2-3; 7 nucleotides line up with TRBD2. The V and J ends lost 3 bases and 4 bases, in that order; junction bases with no gene match: 13. CDR3 size: 17 residues. Germline lookup yields CDR1 KGHSH and CDR2 LQKENI. CDR3 in DNA: TGTGCCAGCTCACCCCTCCCGCGTCGGGGGAGGGCAGATACGCAGTATTTT. Its translation: CASSPLPRRGRADTQYF.

The chain uses TRBV15 and TRBJ1-1; 9 positions agree with TRBD1. CDR3 length equals 15 residues. The V gene's germline CDR1 is LNHNV and CDR2 YYDKDF (reference sequence). Trimming at V came to 2 bases and at J to 1 base, leaving 2 bases not matched to a gene. The CDR3 region is CATSRTGGRNTEAFF. In nucleotides, the CDR3 is TGTGCCACCAGCAGAACAGGGGGCCGGAACACTGAAGCTTTCTTT.

V usage is TRBV11-2 and J usage is TRBJ2-7; TRBD1 agrees at 10 bases. The CDR3 length is 16 residues. The junction had 7 bases not matched to a gene; V was cut back by 5 bases and J by 0 bases. The germline V gene encodes CDR1 SGHAT and CDR2 FQNNGV. This CDR3 is CASSRSGTGVSYEQYF. CDR3 DNA: TGTGCCAGCAGCCGGTCCGGGACAGGGGTCTCCTACGAGCAGTACTTC.

The rearrangement links TRBV28 to TRBJ2-7; D remains unclear. The germline CDR1 and CDR2 sequences are MDHEN and SYDVKM. The CDR3 has 12 residues. V was clipped by 7 bases and J by 3 bases, with 10 bases between them. The CDR3 DNA sequence: TGTGCCAGCAACCACCAAAACTACGAGCAGTACTTC. Its protein product is CASNHQNYEQYF.

The chain couples TRBV2 to TRBJ1-5, with a tentative D call TRBD1 (5 bases). The CDR3 is 13 residues long. Germline assignment: CDR1 SNHLY and CDR2 FYNNEI. V lost 6 bases, J lost 5 bases, and 11 bases lay in between. The DNA for the CDR3 is TGTGCCAGCAGCTGGGGGACCTATCAGCCCCAGCATTTT. This codes for CASSWGTYQPQHF.

This sequence joins TRBV7-2 and TRBJ2-2; TRBD2 matches 7 bases. The germline CDR1 and CDR2 sequences are SGHTA and FQGNSA. CDR3 length: 17 residues. The trim removed 5 bases at V and 0 bases at J, leaving 9 bases unmatched. CDR3 in amino acids: CASSPGAGRANTGELFF. The DNA of the CDR3 is TGTGCCAGCAGCCCCGGAGCGGGAAGGGCGAACACCGGGGAGCTGTTTTTT.

This chain links TRBV11-2 with TRBJ2-5; TRBD1 aligns across 7 bases. The germline gives CDR1 SGHAT, CDR2 FQNNGV. The length of the CDR3 is 13 residues. Losses at the gene ends were 5 bases for V and 2 bases for J; bases not matched to a gene: 2. DNA of the CDR3: TGTGCCAGCAGCGGGGGACAGCAAGAGACCCAGTACTTC. Translated: CASSGGQQETQYF.

The gene calls are TRBV6-5 and TRBJ2-7; perhaps TRBD2 as D (5 bases). V gave up 6 bases and J gave up 0 bases, with 12 bases separating them. The CDR3 consists of 14 residues. The germline CDR1 and CDR2 sequences are MNHEY and SVGAGI. CDR3 sequence: CASSFTRDSYEQYF. The CDR3 bases are TGTGCCAGCAGCTTTACGAGGGACTCCTACGAGCAGTACTTC.

This sequence joins TRBV30 and TRBJ1-3; no definite D call. Trimming took 6 bases from V and 0 from J, leaving 12 bases between them. Germline values: CDR1 GTSNPN, CDR2 SVGIG (reference sequence). The CDR3 extends over 14 amino acids. For the CDR3, the DNA is TGTGCCTGCTATACCGGGAGCTCTGGAAACACCATATATTTT. It yields the protein CACYTGSSGNTIYF.

The chain employs TRBV18 and TRBJ2-1; TRBD2 aligns across 7 bases. Trimming removed 11 bases from V and 7 bases from J; junction bases left unmatched: 11. The germline V gene encodes CDR1 KGHSH and CDR2 LQKENI. The CDR3 is 13 residues long. CDR3 loop: CAGRLAPENEQFF. In DNA form, the CDR3 reads TGTGCCGGTAGACTAGCCCCGGAAAATGAGCAGTTCTTC.

In this sample, this clone turned up once. The chain uses TRBV5-1 and TRBJ2-3; TRBD2 is a possible D gene (5 bases). This CDR3 contains 15 residues. Trimming took off 0 bases at V and 2 bases at J, with 10 bases between the two ends. Germline CDR1 reads SGHRS; CDR2 reads YFSETQ. CDR3 sequence (DNA): TGCGCCAGCAGCTTGGGTGAGCGGATCACAGATACGCAGTATTTT. This encodes CASSLGERITDTQYF.

The chain joins TRBV9 to TRBJ1-2; D may be TRBD1 (5 bases). The CDR3 is made up of 14 amino acids. The germline CDR1 and CDR2 sequences are SGDLS and YYNGEE. V was trimmed by 0 bases and J by 6 bases, leaving 12 bases between them. The CDR3 region is CASSVVQGADGYTF. In DNA form, the CDR3 reads TGTGCCAGCAGCGTAGTACAAGGGGCCGATGGCTACACCTTC.

The chain joins TRBV18 to TRBJ2-5, with 8 bases that match TRBD1. The germline V gene encodes CDR1 KGHSH and CDR2 LQKENI. Unmatched junction bases numbered 9, after V lost 3 bases and J lost 3 bases. CDR3 length: 16 residues. Here the CDR3 DNA reads TGTGCCAGCTCACCTCTCGGACAGGGAGGCAAAGAGACCCAGTACTTC. Protein product: CASSPLGQGGKETQYF.